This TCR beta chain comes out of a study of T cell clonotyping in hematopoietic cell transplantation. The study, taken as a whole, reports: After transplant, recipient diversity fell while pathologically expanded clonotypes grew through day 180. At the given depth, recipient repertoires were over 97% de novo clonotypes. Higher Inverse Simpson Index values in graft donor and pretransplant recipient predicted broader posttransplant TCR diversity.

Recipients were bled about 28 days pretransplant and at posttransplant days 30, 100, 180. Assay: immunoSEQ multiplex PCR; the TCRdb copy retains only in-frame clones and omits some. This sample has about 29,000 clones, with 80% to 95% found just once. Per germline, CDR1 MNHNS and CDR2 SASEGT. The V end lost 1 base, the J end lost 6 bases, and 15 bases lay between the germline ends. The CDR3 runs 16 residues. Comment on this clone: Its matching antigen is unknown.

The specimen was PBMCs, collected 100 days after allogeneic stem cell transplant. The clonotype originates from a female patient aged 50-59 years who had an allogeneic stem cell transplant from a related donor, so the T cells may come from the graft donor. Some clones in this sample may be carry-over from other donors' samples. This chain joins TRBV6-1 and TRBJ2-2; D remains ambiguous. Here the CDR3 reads CASSEGSPLWAGELFF. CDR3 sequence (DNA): TGTGCCAGCAGTGAAGGGTCTCCCCTTTGGGCCGGGGAGCTGTTTTTT.